The 21 T cell receptor beta chains in this list originate from one sample, sequenced in a study of cytomegalovirus exposure and HLA in healthy donors. TCRdb's copy holds only in-frame clones and misses some; the assay was immunoSEQ multiplex PCR. The sample has some 310,000 clones, 88% seen once. The specimen was PBMCs. The receptor set was obtained from a man in his thirties or forties in good health and CMV-seronegative.

The chain carries TRBV6-1 and TRBJ2-3, with TRBD1 as a possible D gene (6 bases). This CDR3 is built from 17 residues. The germline V gene encodes CDR1 MNHNS and CDR2 SASEGT. The V gene lost 0 bases and the J gene lost 2 bases, with 15 bases spanning the gap. CDR3 sequence (DNA): TGTGCCAGCAGTGAAGCAAGGACAGTCAGACCCACAGATACGCAGTATTTT. Its translation is CASSEARTVRPTDTQYF.

The gene calls are TRBV9 and TRBJ2-1; 8 nucleotides agree with TRBD2. The germline CDR1 and CDR2 sequences are SGDLS and YYNGEE. J gave up 6 bases and V 3 bases, and 5 bases lay outside the gene matches. The CDR3 is 14 amino acids. The CDR3 loop is CASSEAGERNEQFF. The DNA of the CDR3 is TGTGCCAGCAGCGAAGCGGGGGAGCGCAATGAGCAGTTCTTC.

The V call is TRBV5-6, the J call TRBJ1-6; maybe TRBD1 (5 bases). CDR1 is SGHDT, CDR2 YYEEEE, per germline. Trimming shortened V by 6 bases and J by 3 bases, and 10 bases separated the two germline ends. The CDR3 loop spans 14 amino acids. CDR3 DNA sequence: TGTGCCAGCACTAAAGACAGCTATAATTCACCCCTCCACTTT. Protein product: CASTKDSYNSPLHF.

The chain joins TRBV30 to TRBJ2-4; D is unresolved. Germline loops: CDR1 GTSNPN, CDR2 SVGIG (reference sequence). The CDR3 runs to 14 residues. V gave up 0 bases and J gave up 7 bases, with 13 bases separating them. CDR3 DNA sequence: TGTGCCTGGAGTGTGAGGCAGTTCGAGAACATTCAGTACTTC. This codes for CAWSVRQFENIQYF.

This clone was seen just once. This chain uses TRBV5-1 with TRBJ1-6; tentatively, D is TRBD1 (6 bases). The germline V and J ends were trimmed by 0 bases and 7 bases, with 17 bases remaining between them. The CDR3 totals 17 residues. Germline CDR1 reads SGHRS; CDR2 reads YFSETQ. For the CDR3, the DNA is TGCGCCAGCAGCTTGGGTGCAGGGGACGCCCGAAATTCACCCCTCCACTTT. Its translation is CASSLGAGDARNSPLHF.

This chain links TRBV2 with TRBJ1-2, with a weak D call TRBD1 (5 bases). The CDR3 extends over 12 amino acids. Germline V lookup: CDR1 SNHLY, CDR2 FYNNEI. V lost 3 bases to trimming and J lost 5 bases, with 7 bases between them. CDR3 DNA sequence: TGTGCCAGCAGTGAGGCAGGGTATGGCTACACCTTC. Its translation: CASSEAGYGYTF.

This chain links TRBV19 with TRBJ2-7, with 7 nucleotides matching TRBD2. The CDR3 is 13 amino acids. Losses at the gene ends were 7 bases for V and 3 bases for J; bases not matched to a gene: 6. Germline CDR1 reads LNHDA; CDR2 reads SQIVND (reference sequence). The CDR3: CASNGGELYEQYF. The CDR3 nucleotides are TGTGCCAGTAATGGGGGGGAACTCTACGAGCAGTACTTC.

The rearrangement links TRBV6-5 to TRBJ1-5, with 8 bases lining up with TRBD1. This CDR3 comprises 15 residues. With 5 bases clipped from V and 0 bases from J, the junction kept 3 bases outside the gene matches. The germline gives CDR1 MNHEY, CDR2 SVGAGI. CDR3 sequence: CASSTDRGSNQPQHF. DNA for the CDR3: TGTGCCAGCAGTACCGACAGGGGTAGCAATCAGCCCCAGCATTTT.

V usage is TRBV7-2 and J usage is TRBJ1-2; no clear D gene. Trimming took off 2 bases at V and 3 bases at J, with 13 bases between the two ends. From germline, CDR1 is SGHTA and CDR2 FQGNSA. The CDR3 runs to 15 residues. This chain's CDR3 is CASSLPLVGDYGYTF. The DNA of the CDR3 is TGTGCCAGCAGCTTACCCCTCGTGGGAGACTATGGCTACACCTTC. Supplemented by reference TRBV7-2 and TRBJ1-2, the full variable domain reads GAGVSQSPSNKVTEKGKDVELRCDPISGHTALYWYRQSLGQGLEFLIYFQGNSAPDKSGLPSDRFSAERTGGSVSTLTIQRTQQEDSAVYLCASSLPLVGDYGYTFGSGTRLTVV.

This rearrangement joins TRBV18 to TRBJ2-6, with 7 positions matching TRBD1. V trimming: 6 bases; J trimming: 0 bases; junction bases outside the gene matches: 8. This CDR3 is built from 17 residues. CDR1 is KGHSH and CDR2 is LQKENI in the germline V gene. The CDR3 loop reads CASSLQGIGSGANVLTF. CDR3 coding DNA: TGTGCCAGCTCGCTACAGGGGATCGGCTCTGGGGCCAACGTCCTGACTTTC. The full variable domain, rest sourced from reference TRBV18 and TRBJ2-6, is NAGVMQNPRHLVRRRGQEARLRCSPMKGHSHVYWYRQLPEEGLKFMVYLQKENIIDESGMPKERFSAEFPKEGPSILRIQQVVRGDSAAYFCASSLQGIGSGANVLTFGAGSRLTVL.

The chain has TRBV6-5 and TRBJ1-1; possible D gene TRBD1, 5 bases. Germline loops: CDR1 MNHEY, CDR2 SVGAGI. CDR3 length: 15 residues. The V end was cut by 4 bases, the J end by 5 bases, with 17 bases between. The DNA of the CDR3 is TGTGCCAGCAGTTTGTTGGGGCAGGGTAGAACTGAAGCTTTCTTT. It yields the protein CASSLLGQGRTEAFF.

The chain combines TRBV11-3 with TRBJ2-7; possible D gene TRBD2, 5 bases. Between the trimmed V and J ends, which lost 0 bases and 7 bases, there was a span of 10 bases. CDR3 length: 13 amino acids. The germline V gene has CDR1 SGHNT and CDR2 YENEEA. In DNA, the CDR3 is TGTGCCAGCAGCTTAGATGGGAGCGGTGAGCAGTACTTC. As protein: CASSLDGSGEQYF.

V usage is TRBV4-1 and J usage is TRBJ1-6; 7 nucleotides line up with TRBD1. Germline V gene sequence: CDR1 MGHRA, CDR2 YSYEKL. J was trimmed by 9 bases and V by 4 bases; bases with no gene match: 9. The CDR3 extends over 15 amino acids. This chain's CDR3 is CASSRQGYFPSPLHF. DNA of the CDR3: TGCGCCAGCAGCCGACAGGGTTACTTCCCTTCACCCCTCCACTTT.

The chain joins TRBV29-1 to TRBJ2-2; D is undetermined. The V gene's germline CDR1 is SQVTM and CDR2 ANQGSEA. Trimming took 3 bases from V and 7 from J, leaving 9 bases between them. The CDR3 sequence is 12 residues long. The DNA for the CDR3 is TGCAGCGTTGAGGTCGCTAACGGGGAGCTGTTTTTT. Protein product: CSVEVANGELFF.

The chain links TRBV25-1 to TRBJ2-7; D perhaps matches TRBD2 (7 bases). V was cut by 1 base and J by 5 bases, with 18 bases left in between. The CDR3 totals 16 residues. From germline, CDR1 is MGHDK and CDR2 SYGVNS. The CDR3 region is CASSEWGRAGANEQYF. The CDR3 DNA follows: TGTGCCAGCAGTGAATGGGGGAGGGCGGGGGCCAACGAGCAGTACTTC.

This clone was recorded a few times. This chain uses TRBV29-1 with TRBJ2-5, with D possibly matching TRBD2 (6 bases). This CDR3 is 14 amino acids long. Germline lookup yields CDR1 SQVTM and CDR2 ANQGSEA. Trimming removed 4 bases at V and 2 bases at J, with 14 bases between. CDR3 coding DNA: TGCAGCGTTGCTTTTGTCGGGGGTCAAGAGACCCAGTACTTC. Protein product: CSVAFVGGQETQYF.

The V call is TRBV18, the J call TRBJ1-1, with TRBD1 identical over 7 bases. Germline V lookup: CDR1 KGHSH, CDR2 LQKENI. This CDR3 has 14 amino acids. Trimming took 3 bases from V and 3 from J; bases not matched to a gene: 4. CDR3 region: CASSPFRGDTEAFF. CDR3 nucleotide sequence: TGTGCCAGCTCACCCTTCAGGGGGGACACTGAAGCTTTCTTT. Looking up the rest from reference TRBV18 and TRBJ1-1 gives the full variable domain: NAGVMQNPRHLVRRRGQEARLRCSPMKGHSHVYWYRQLPEEGLKFMVYLQKENIIDESGMPKERFSAEFPKEGPSILRIQQVVRGDSAAYFCASSPFRGDTEAFFGQGTRLTVV.

V and J are TRBV29-1 and TRBJ2-1; perhaps TRBD1 as D (5 bases). The CDR3 spans 16 residues. V lost 4 bases, J lost 3 bases, and 19 bases lay in between. The germline gives CDR1 SQVTM, CDR2 ANQGSEA. CDR3 sequence (DNA): TGCAGCGTTGTGGGTTTGAAGGGGCCCCACTACAATGAGCAGTTCTTC. Residues: CSVVGLKGPHYNEQFF.

The chain recombines TRBV5-4 with TRBJ2-7; TRBD1 matches 9 bases. With V trimmed by 5 bases and J by 2 bases, 5 bases remained unmatched. In germline, CDR1 is SGHNT, CDR2 YYREEE (reference sequence). There are 14 residues in the CDR3. The CDR3 nucleotides are TGTGCCAGCAGGCTAGGGGACAGGGCCTACGAGCAGTACTTC. This codes for CASRLGDRAYEQYF.

The V gene is TRBV6-5, the J gene TRBJ2-1; D may be TRBD2 (6 bases). Germline CDR1 reads MNHEY; CDR2 reads SVGAGI. Trimming took off 4 bases at V and 2 bases at J, with 6 bases between the two ends. The CDR3 is 13 residues long. CDR3 amino acids: CASSWGAYNEQFF. The CDR3 coding sequence is TGTGCCAGCAGTTGGGGGGCCTACAATGAGCAGTTCTTC.

The V and J genes are TRBV5-1 and TRBJ2-1; 7 bases line up with TRBD1. The trim removed 4 bases at V and 4 bases at J, leaving 8 bases unmatched. Germline V gene data show CDR1 as SGHRS and CDR2 as YFSETQ. The CDR3 runs 15 residues. CDR3 DNA: TGCGCCAGCAGCCGTGGGGCGACAGGGTACAATGAGCAGTTCTTC. It translates to CASSRGATGYNEQFF.